Listed below are T cell receptor beta chains from one sample, sequenced in a study of regulatory T cells in long-lasting Graves disease. MiXCR, applied by TCRdb to the multiplex PCR reads, yields one record per CDR3 protein. Of roughly 420,000 distinct CDR3 sequences in the sample, roughly 15% were seen once. These data were also filed under a second study, of T cells in Graves' hyperthyroidism and ophthalmopathy.

The source material was peripheral blood mononuclear cells (PBMCs), sampled at new diagnosis, from a patient treated with antithyroid drugs. These receptors came from a woman aged 25 to 39 with Graves disease. The CDR3 runs from the conserved cysteine through the conserved F or W. Each record gives: V gene, J gene, clone size, D gene, CDR3 protein, CDR3 DNA. D genes are given only for firm matches. Clone size is not always given. Where it is, it says once, few, many or a class for expanded clones.

v_gene: TRBV5-8
j_gene: TRBJ2-4
abundance: NA
d_gene: NA
CDR3aa: CASSPDALGPVFLAKNIQYF
CDR3nt: TGTGCCAGCAGCCCCGACGCGTTGGGCCCTGTTTTTCTAGCCAAAAACATTCAGTACTTC

v_gene: TRBV7-9
j_gene: TRBJ2-7
abundance: many
d_gene: TRBD2
CDR3aa: CASSPRTSGRTYEQYF
CDR3nt: TGTGCCAGCAGCCCCCGGACTAGCGGGAGGACCTACGAGCAGTACTTC

v_gene: TRBV10-1
j_gene: TRBJ2-4
abundance: NA
d_gene: NA
CDR3aa: CASSDPRSGNIQYF
CDR3nt: TGCGCCAGCAGTGACCCCCGGAGTGGAAACATTCAGTACTTC

v_gene: TRBV29-1
j_gene: TRBJ2-2
abundance: few
d_gene: NA
CDR3aa: CSVGENTGELFF
CDR3nt: TGCAGCGTTGGTGAGAACACCGGGGAGCTGTTTTTT

v_gene: TRBV28
j_gene: TRBJ2-7
abundance: many
d_gene: NA
CDR3aa: CASSHLGIGYEQYF
CDR3nt: TGTGCCAGCAGTCACCTGGGGATAGGGTACGAGCAGTACTTC

v_gene: TRBV28
j_gene: TRBJ1-5
abundance: many
d_gene: NA
CDR3aa: CASSHREITDQPQHF
CDR3nt: TGTGCCAGCAGTCACCGGGAAATAACGGATCAGCCCCAGCATTTT

v_gene: TRBV7-9
j_gene: TRBJ2-7
abundance: many
d_gene: NA
CDR3aa: CASSSIQGSHEQYF
CDR3nt: TGTGCCAGCAGCTCAATACAGGGTTCCCACGAGCAGTACTTC

v_gene: TRBV20-1
j_gene: TRBJ1-1
abundance: many
d_gene: NA
CDR3aa: CSASPGASEAFF
CDR3nt: TGCAGTGCTAGTCCCGGGGCGTCTGAAGCTTTCTTT

v_gene: TRBV7-2
j_gene: TRBJ1-2
abundance: few
d_gene: TRBD1
CDR3aa: CASSSGQAGYTF
CDR3nt: TGTGCCAGCAGCTCGGGACAGGCTGGCTACACCTTC

v_gene: TRBV12-3/TRBV12-4
j_gene: TRBJ1-1
abundance: many
d_gene: NA
CDR3aa: CASSHGWDTEAFF
CDR3nt: TGTGCCAGCAGTCACGGATGGGACACTGAAGCTTTCTTT

v_gene: TRBV7-9
j_gene: TRBJ2-1
abundance: many
d_gene: TRBD2
CDR3aa: CASSLDAGDNEQFF
CDR3nt: TGTGCCAGCAGCTTGGATGCGGGGGACAATGAGCAGTTCTTC

v_gene: TRBV15
j_gene: TRBJ2-7
abundance: NA
d_gene: TRBD2
CDR3aa: CATSRQLAGDYEQYF
CDR3nt: TGTGCCACCAGCAGGCAACTAGCGGGAGACTACGAGCAGTACTTC

v_gene: TRBV7-9
j_gene: TRBJ1-2
abundance: many
d_gene: NA
CDR3aa: CASSIGDGYTF
CDR3nt: TGTGCCAGCAGTATTGGGGACGGCTACACCTTC

v_gene: TRBV10-3
j_gene: TRBJ1-3
abundance: few
d_gene: NA
CDR3aa: CAISESGPGSGNTIYF
CDR3nt: TGTGCCATCAGTGAGTCCGGGCCAGGCTCTGGAAACACCATATATTTT

v_gene: TRBV28
j_gene: TRBJ2-7
abundance: many
d_gene: NA
CDR3aa: CAVRGELISYEQYF
CDR3nt: TGTGCCGTAAGGGGGGAGTTAATCTCCTACGAGCAGTACTTC

v_gene: TRBV6-2/TRBV6-3
j_gene: TRBJ2-1
abundance: few
d_gene: TRBD2
CDR3aa: CASSSGTNIYNEQFF
CDR3nt: TGTGCCAGCAGTTCCGGGACTAATATCTACAATGAGCAGTTCTTC

v_gene: TRBV7-8
j_gene: TRBJ2-1
abundance: many
d_gene: TRBD2
CDR3aa: CASSPRTSGSKNEQFF
CDR3nt: TGTGCCAGCAGCCCCCGGACTAGCGGGAGTAAGAATGAGCAGTTCTTC

v_gene: TRBV7-2
j_gene: TRBJ2-3
abundance: NA
d_gene: TRBD1
CDR3aa: CASSSSTGISTDTQYF
CDR3nt: TGTGCCAGCAGCTCTTCGACAGGGATCAGCACAGATACGCAGTATTTT

v_gene: TRBV7-9
j_gene: TRBJ1-5
abundance: many
d_gene: NA
CDR3aa: CASSLARRNQPQHF
CDR3nt: TGTGCCAGCAGCTTAGCCAGACGCAATCAGCCCCAGCATTTT

v_gene: TRBV4-1
j_gene: TRBJ1-5
abundance: many
d_gene: NA
CDR3aa: CASSQDVTRAYNQPQHF
CDR3nt: TGCGCCAGCAGCCAAGATGTGACCCGGGCTTACAATCAGCCCCAGCATTTT

v_gene: TRBV11-2
j_gene: TRBJ2-3
abundance: NA
d_gene: NA
CDR3aa: CASRDRSSTDTQYF
CDR3nt: TGTGCCAGCCGCGACAGATCTAGCACAGATACGCAGTATTTT